The clone carrying this TCR beta chain has only a few counts. No antigen is known for it. Specified time point: week 47, end of study. Every vaccination contained 300 ug of the mutant IDH1 20-mer peptide and was paired with topical imiquimod. The CDR3 has 15 amino acids. V dropped 2 bases and J dropped 3; count of bases not matched to a gene: 6. The germline gives CDR1 SNHLY, CDR2 FYNNEI. This entry belongs to a study of a mutant IDH1 vaccine in newly diagnosed glioma. Study overall: Vaccination started 4-6 weeks after radiotherapy alone, or with temozolomide cycles. Those enrolled had earlier been treated with radiotherapy, temozolomide, or both, mostly both.

Study-wide results and limits: Of the patients, 80% to 95% had vaccine-induced immune responses.

The data were produced by immunoSEQ multiplex PCR, yet TCRdb's version contains in-frame clones alone and is incomplete. The repertoire includes 30,000 to 35,000 clones, just under 90% of them detected once, and around 11% sits in the top ten. The TCR originated in a woman aged 25 to 39 with glioma. Sequenced here: PBMCs, sampled from a glioma patient whose treatment included an IDH1 peptide vaccine. The chain has TRBV2 and TRBJ2-7; 8 nucleotides line up with TRBD2. CDR3 DNA sequence: TGTGCCAGCAGTGAATCGGGGGGGGGCCTCTACGAGCAGTACTTC. Translation: CASSESGGGLYEQYF. Filled out from reference TRBV2 and TRBJ2-7, the complete variable domain reads EPEVTQTPSHQVTQMGQEVILRCVPISNHLYFYWYRQILGQKVEFLVSFYNNEISEKSEIFDDQFSVERPDGSNFTLKIRSTKLEDSAMYFCASSESGGGLYEQYFGPGTRLTVT.